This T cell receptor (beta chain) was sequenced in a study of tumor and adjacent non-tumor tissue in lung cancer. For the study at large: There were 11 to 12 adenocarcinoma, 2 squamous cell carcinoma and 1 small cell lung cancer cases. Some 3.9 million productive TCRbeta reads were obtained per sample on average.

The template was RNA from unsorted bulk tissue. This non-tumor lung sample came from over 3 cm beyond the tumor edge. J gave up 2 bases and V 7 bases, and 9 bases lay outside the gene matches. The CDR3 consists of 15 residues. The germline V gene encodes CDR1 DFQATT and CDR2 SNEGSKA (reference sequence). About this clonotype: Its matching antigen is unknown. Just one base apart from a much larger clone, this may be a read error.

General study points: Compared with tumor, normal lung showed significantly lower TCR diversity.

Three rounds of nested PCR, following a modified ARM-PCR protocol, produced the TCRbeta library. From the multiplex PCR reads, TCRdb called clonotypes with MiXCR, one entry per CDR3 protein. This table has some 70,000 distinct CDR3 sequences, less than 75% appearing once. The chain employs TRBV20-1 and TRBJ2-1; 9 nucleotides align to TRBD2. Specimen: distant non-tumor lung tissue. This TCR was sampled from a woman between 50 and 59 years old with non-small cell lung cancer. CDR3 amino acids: CSVSVAGVTYNEQFF. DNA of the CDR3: TGCAGTGTGAGTGTAGCGGGAGTAACCTACAATGAGCAGTTCTTC.